One and the same sample provided the 30 T cell receptor beta chains below, sequenced in a study of siplizumab effects on memory and regulatory T cells. Generated by immunoSEQ multiplex PCR, the TCRdb table keeps only in-frame clones and is missing some. The repertoire holds some 90,000 clones, with 80% to 90% as singletons. The sequencing sample was made of CD4+ T cells sorted from blood. Source of these receptors: a human donor in good health.

The V call is TRBV19, the J call TRBJ2-3; 7 bases line up with TRBD2. V lost 6 bases, J lost 1 base, and 19 bases stayed unmatched. There are 19 residues in the CDR3. CDR1 and CDR2 (germline): LNHDA, SQIVND (reference sequence). The CDR3 sequence: CASSPELTPGLRGTDTQYF. CDR3 DNA: TGTGCCAGTAGCCCAGAACTGACACCGGGACTAAGGGGCACAGATACGCAGTATTTT.

Only a few counts were recorded for this clone. The chain couples TRBV29-1 to TRBJ1-1, with D possibly being TRBD1 (6 bases). Germline V gives CDR1 SQVTM, CDR2 ANQGSEA. With 6 bases removed from V and 1 base from J, the gap between germline ends came to 12 bases. This CDR3 has 13 residues. This CDR3 is CSVRTAPNTEAFF. DNA for the CDR3: TGCAGCGTGAGGACAGCCCCGAACACTGAAGCTTTCTTT.

The chain has TRBV7-2 and TRBJ2-1, with 10 bases matching TRBD2. CDR3 length equals 16 residues. Looked up from germline, CDR1 is SGHTA and CDR2 is FQGNSA. With V trimmed by 4 bases and J by 3 bases, 6 bases remained unmatched. CDR3 nucleotides: TGTGCCAGCAGCTCGGGGTGGACTAGCGGCTACAATGAGCAGTTCTTC. Amino acids: CASSSGWTSGYNEQFF.

V usage is TRBV7-2 and J usage is TRBJ2-3; TRBD2 matches 11 bases. The germline V gene encodes CDR1 SGHTA and CDR2 FQGNSA. V dropped 1 base and J dropped 5; count of bases not matched to a gene: 11. This CDR3 is built from 18 residues. Here the CDR3 DNA reads TGTGCCAGCAGCTTAGTGGGCCCGAGGACTAGCGGGCAAGATACGCAGTATTTT. Translating gives CASSLVGPRTSGQDTQYF.

The chain has TRBV11-1 and TRBJ2-3; 13 bases align to TRBD2. The V gene end was trimmed by 3 bases and the J gene end by 6 bases; junction bases not matched to a gene: 6. The germline V gene has CDR1 SGHAT and CDR2 FQDESV (reference sequence). This CDR3 spans 16 amino acids. The chain's CDR3 is CASSFGTSGTGDTQYF. The DNA for the CDR3 is TGTGCCAGCAGCTTTGGGACTAGCGGGACTGGGGATACGCAGTATTTT.

V usage is TRBV4-1 and J usage is TRBJ1-4; D unresolved. The V gene lost 2 bases and the J gene lost 0 bases, with 16 bases spanning the gap. The CDR3 spans 18 residues. Germline-derived CDR1 and CDR2 are MGHRA and YSYEKL. In nucleotides, the CDR3 is TGCGCCAGCAGCCAATTTTGGCAGCAAATTGCAACTAATGAAAAACTGTTTTTT. Amino acid sequence: CASSQFWQQIATNEKLFF.

The chain links TRBV6-5 to TRBJ1-4; 7 nucleotides match TRBD1. The J segment lost 8 bases and the V segment lost 6 bases, leaving 9 bases of the junction unmatched. Germline V gene lookup returns CDR1 MNHEY and CDR2 SVGAGI. The CDR3 is 14 residues long. The CDR3 DNA sequence: TGTGCCAGCAGGCTGACAGGGCTTCAGGAAAAACTGTTTTTT. Protein sequence: CASRLTGLQEKLFF.

This chain connects TRBV7-9 to TRBJ1-1; D is unresolved. V lost 2 bases and J lost 5, with 12 bases in between. From germline, CDR1 is SEHNR and CDR2 FQNEAQ (reference sequence). The CDR3 totals 14 residues. In DNA form, the CDR3 reads TGTGCCAGCAGCTTAATCGTGGGGAAGACTGAAGCTTTCTTT. Translating gives CASSLIVGKTEAFF.

The chain uses TRBV14 and TRBJ2-1, with D uncertain. V was pared by 5 bases and J by 2 bases, with 7 bases between. CDR1 is SGHDN, CDR2 FVKESK, per germline. The CDR3 consists of 13 residues. CDR3 residues: CASSVGAYNEQFF. The DNA of the CDR3 is TGTGCCAGCAGCGTAGGAGCCTACAATGAGCAGTTCTTC. Drawing the rest from reference TRBV14 and TRBJ2-1, the complete variable domain is EAGVTQFPSHSVIEKGQTVTLRCDPISGHDNLYWYRRVMGKEIKFLLHFVKESKQDESGMPNNRFLAERTGGTYSTLKVQPAELEDSGVYFCASSVGAYNEQFFGPGTRLTVL.

The V and J genes are TRBV7-2 and TRBJ2-3, with 7 bases aligning to TRBD2. This CDR3 contains 15 residues. V was clipped by 5 bases and J by 11 bases; unmatched bases: 16. Germline V gene sequence: CDR1 SGHTA, CDR2 FQGNSA. Here the CDR3 DNA reads TGTGCCAGCAGCCGTCTACTAGTAGGGGAGGGAGGGCAGTATTTT. It yields the protein CASSRLLVGEGGQYF.

CDR3 residues: CASSLFLARTSVTGELFF. CDR3 DNA sequence: TGTGCCAGCAGCTTATTCTTAGCTAGGACTAGTGTTACCGGGGAGCTGTTTTTT. The genes are TRBV11-2 and TRBJ2-2; 7 bases fit TRBD2. Germline CDR1 is SGHAT and CDR2 is FQNNGV. The CDR3 is 18 residues long. Trimming removed 2 bases from V and 5 bases from J; junction bases left unmatched: 14.

J is TRBJ1-3 and V is TRBV29-1; possible D gene TRBD1, 6 bases. There are 12 residues in the CDR3. Looked up from germline, CDR1 is SQVTM and CDR2 is ANQGSEA. Trimming pared 7 bases from V and 4 bases from J, leaving 11 bases between. CDR3 protein: CSGGGVGNTIYF. Here the CDR3 DNA reads TGCAGCGGGGGGGGCGTGGGAAACACCATATATTTT.

The chain combines TRBV18 with TRBJ2-3; D is tentatively TRBD1 or TRBD2 (5 bases each). This CDR3 spans 18 amino acids. Germline V gene data show CDR1 as KGHSH and CDR2 as LQKENI. Trimming cost V 2 bases and J 2 bases, with 20 bases left between them. As DNA, the CDR3 is TGTGCCAGCTCACCAAACGCAGGGAGCAGCGGAACCACAGATACGCAGTATTTT. Protein product: CASSPNAGSSGTTDTQYF.

V is TRBV4-3 and J is TRBJ2-7; TRBD1 or TRBD2 may be the D gene (5 bases each). Germline-derived CDR1 and CDR2 are LGHNA and YSLEER. The CDR3 length is 16 residues. Trimming left V 4 bases short and J 2 bases short, with 18 bases between. CDR3 amino acids: CASSLFGGSNPYEQYF. The CDR3 region has the DNA TGCGCCAGCAGCCTCTTTGGGGGATCGAACCCCTACGAGCAGTACTTC.

The chain links TRBV10-3 to TRBJ2-1, with D tentatively TRBD2 (6 bases). V shed 2 bases and J shed 5 bases, with 10 bases lying between them. CDR1 ENHRY and CDR2 SYGVKD come from the germline V gene. The CDR3 sequence is 14 residues long. In DNA form, the CDR3 reads TGTGCCATCAGTGAGAGCACTAGCAACAATGAGCAGTTCTTC. Amino acids: CAISESTSNNEQFF.

The gene calls are TRBV4-1 and TRBJ2-7, with 9 bases that match TRBD1. The CDR3 spans 16 residues. Germline V gives CDR1 MGHRA, CDR2 YSYEKL. J was trimmed by 3 bases and V by 3 bases; bases with no gene match: 9. As DNA, the CDR3 is TGCGCCAGCAGCCAGATACCGGGACAGGGACACTACGAGCAGTACTTC. Protein sequence: CASSQIPGQGHYEQYF.

This chain uses TRBV5-6 with TRBJ1-1; possible D gene TRBD1, 5 bases. This CDR3 is 12 amino acids long. Trimming stripped 2 bases from V and 10 bases from J, with 12 bases between. CDR1 is SGHDT, CDR2 YYEEEE, per germline. The CDR3 DNA follows: TGTGCCAGCAGCTTAGGAGGGGACGGAGCTTTCTTT. Protein sequence: CASSLGGDGAFF.

This chain joins TRBV5-1 and TRBJ2-1; D might be TRBD1 or TRBD2, each matching 5 bases. Germline CDR1 is SGHRS and CDR2 is YFSETQ. With 0 bases removed from V and 2 bases from J, the gap between germline ends came to 12 bases. CDR3 length equals 16 residues. CDR3 in DNA: TGCGCCAGCAGCTTGGGAGGGGCCGTCCCCTACAATGAGCAGTTCTTC. This translates into CASSLGGAVPYNEQFF. Full variable domain (missing parts from reference TRBV5-1 and TRBJ2-1): KAGVTQTPRYLIKTRGQQVTLSCSPISGHRSVSWYQQTPGQGLQFLFEYFSETQRNKGNFPGRFSGRQFSNSRSEMNVSTLELGDSALYLCASSLGGAVPYNEQFFGPGTRLTVL.

V usage is TRBV6-6 and J usage is TRBJ2-7, with 7 bases fitting TRBD2. There are 14 residues in the CDR3. CDR1 and CDR2 from the germline V gene are MNHNY and SVGAGI (reference sequence). V shed 8 bases, J shed 5 bases, and the junction held 12 bases outside the gene matches. CDR3 DNA sequence: TGTGCCAGCGAATCGGCGGGAGTAACCCACGAGCAGTACTTC. Encoded protein: CASESAGVTHEQYF.

The V gene is TRBV23-1, the J gene TRBJ1-5; D perhaps matches TRBD1 (5 bases). TRBV23-1 is an ORF, with its function uncertain. Trimming took 4 bases from V and 0 from J, leaving 16 bases between them. The CDR3 totals 17 residues. CDR3 bases: TGCGCCAGCAGTCTGGGGGTTCCGTTTTATAGCAATCAGCCCCAGCATTTT. Protein product: CASSLGVPFYSNQPQHF.

The rearrangement links TRBV16 to TRBJ1-5; D unresolved. Between the trimmed V and J ends, which lost 7 bases and 1 base, there was a span of 14 bases. The CDR3 length is 15 residues. CDR1 and CDR2 from the germline V gene are KGHSY and FQNENV. In DNA, the CDR3 is TGTGCCAGCACCACGGAGGGCGGAAGCAATCAGCCCCAGCATTTT. Residues: CASTTEGGSNQPQHF.

As DNA, the CDR3 is TGCGCCAGCAGTCAAGGCAGGGAGGCCGGAAACACCATATATTTT. This encodes CASSQGREAGNTIYF. This chain joins TRBV23-1 and TRBJ1-3, with D possibly being TRBD1 (5 bases). TRBV23-1 is an ORF for which the function is uncertain. The CDR3 spans 15 residues. The V and J ends lost 2 bases and 4 bases respectively, with 12 bases between them.

CDR3 sequence (DNA): TGTGCCAGCAGCCAAGGTCGAGGGGGTACAGGGAGCTACGGCTACACCTTC. Protein sequence: CASSQGRGGTGSYGYTF. The chain links TRBV14 to TRBJ1-2; TRBD1 is a possible D gene (6 bases). V gave up 1 base and J gave up 8 bases, with 23 bases separating them. The CDR3 sequence is 17 residues long. Germline V CDR1 and CDR2: SGHDN, FVKESK.

The chain links TRBV5-1 to TRBJ2-7; 11 positions agree with TRBD1. V lost 0 bases and J lost 2; bases outside the gene matches: 10. Germline CDR1 SGHRS, CDR2 YFSETQ. This CDR3 is 18 amino acids long. The DNA for the CDR3 is TGCGCCAGCAGCTTGGGGGACAGGGGGGCGCCCCCAACCTACGAGCAGTACTTC. This codes for CASSLGDRGAPPTYEQYF.

The rearrangement joins TRBV19 to TRBJ2-3; a weak D match, TRBD2 (5 bases). The CDR3 is 13 amino acids. Germline CDR1 LNHDA, CDR2 SQIVND (reference sequence). V was cut by 6 bases and J by 4 bases, with 11 bases left in between. The CDR3 region has the DNA TGTGCCAGTAGCCCGGACGGGGCAGATACGCAGTATTTT. Protein: CASSPDGADTQYF.

V usage is TRBV4-3 and J usage is TRBJ2-1; possible D gene TRBD1, 5 bases. The V end was cut by 0 bases, the J end by 6 bases, with 12 bases between. In germline, CDR1 is LGHNA, CDR2 YSLEER. This CDR3 region has 15 residues. CDR3 amino acids: CASSQDRAGRNEQFF. The CDR3 DNA is TGCGCCAGCAGCCAAGACAGGGCAGGGCGCAATGAGCAGTTCTTC.

The V call is TRBV6-6, the J call TRBJ1-5; 8 bases agree with TRBD1. The V and J ends lost 5 bases and 2 bases, in that order; junction bases with no gene match: 2. Germline V gene sequence: CDR1 MNHNY, CDR2 SVGAGI (reference sequence). The CDR3 totals 14 residues. The DNA for the CDR3 is TGTGCCAGCAGTCCGGACAGGGGCAATCAGCCCCAGCATTTT. This encodes CASSPDRGNQPQHF.

The chain combines TRBV7-3 with TRBJ2-2; tentative D call: TRBD1 (5 bases). Per the germline V gene, CDR1 is SGHTA and CDR2 is FQGTGA. The CDR3 is 14 amino acids. V lost 5 bases, J lost 7 bases, and 14 bases lay in between. CDR3 amino acids: CASSPSGAYGELFF. CDR3 DNA: TGTGCCAGCAGCCCCAGTGGGGCGTACGGGGAGCTGTTTTTT.

The V call is TRBV6-1, the J call TRBJ1-1; no clear D. V lost 1 base and J 1 base, leaving 7 bases between the germline ends. There are 14 residues in the CDR3. Germline CDR1 and CDR2: MNHNS and SASEGT. This CDR3 is CASSEGLKNTEAFF. The CDR3 DNA is TGTGCCAGCAGTGAAGGTCTCAAGAACACTGAAGCTTTCTTT.

The chain employs TRBV11-3 and TRBJ2-1; TRBD2 agrees at 9 bases. J gave up 15 bases and V 5 bases, and 11 bases lay outside the gene matches. Germline V gene data show CDR1 as SGHNT and CDR2 as YENEEA. CDR3 size: 13 residues. CDR3 DNA sequence: TGTGCCAGCAGCCCCACCTATAGCGGGGGTCGGTTCTTC. This translates into CASSPTYSGGRFF.